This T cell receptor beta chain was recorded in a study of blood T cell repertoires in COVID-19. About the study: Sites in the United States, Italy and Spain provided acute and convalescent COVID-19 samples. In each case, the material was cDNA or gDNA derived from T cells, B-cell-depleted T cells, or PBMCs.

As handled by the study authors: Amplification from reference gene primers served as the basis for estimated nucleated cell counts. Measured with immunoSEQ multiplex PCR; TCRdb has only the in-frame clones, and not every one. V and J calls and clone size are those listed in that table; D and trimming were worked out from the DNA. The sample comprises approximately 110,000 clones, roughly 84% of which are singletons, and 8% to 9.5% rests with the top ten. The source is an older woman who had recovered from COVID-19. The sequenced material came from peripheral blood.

DNA of the CDR3: TGTGCCAGCAGTGAAAGTACTAGCGGGAGGGCGACCCAGTACTTC. Translated: CASSESTSGRATQYF. The rearrangement uses TRBV6-1 and TRBJ2-5, with 13 nucleotides matching TRBD2. After removal of 2 bases from V and 7 bases from J, the junction contained 4 bases not matched to a gene. The CDR3 covers 15 residues. Germline assignment: CDR1 MNHNS and CDR2 SASEGT.